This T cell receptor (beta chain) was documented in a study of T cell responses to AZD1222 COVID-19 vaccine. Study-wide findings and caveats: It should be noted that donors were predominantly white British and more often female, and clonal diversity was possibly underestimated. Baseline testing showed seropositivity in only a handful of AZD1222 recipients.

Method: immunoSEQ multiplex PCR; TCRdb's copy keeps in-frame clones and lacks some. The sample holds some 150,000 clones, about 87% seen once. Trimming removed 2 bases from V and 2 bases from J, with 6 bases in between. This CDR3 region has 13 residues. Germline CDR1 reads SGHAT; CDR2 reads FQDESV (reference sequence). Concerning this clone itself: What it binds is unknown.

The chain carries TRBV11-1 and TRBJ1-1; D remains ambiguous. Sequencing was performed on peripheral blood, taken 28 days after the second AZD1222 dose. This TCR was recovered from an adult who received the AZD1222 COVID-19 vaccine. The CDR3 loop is CASSLLSNTEAFF. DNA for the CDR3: TGTGCCAGCAGCTTATTGAGCAACACTGAAGCTTTCTTT. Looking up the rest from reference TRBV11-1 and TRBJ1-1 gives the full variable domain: EAEVAQSPRYKITEKSQAVAFWCDPISGHATLYWYRQILGQGPELLVQFQDESVVDDSQLPKDRFSAERLKGVDSTLKIQPAELGDSAMYLCASSLLSNTEAFFGQGTRLTVV.